A selection of T cell receptor beta chains follows, all from one sample in a study of CD8+ T cells in alopecia areata. Clones were sequenced by immunoSEQ multiplex PCR, and TCRdb holds only the in-frame ones, with some missing. In the table there are over 85,000 clones, approximately 66% of which are singletons. The starting material was CD8+ T cells sorted from blood, obtained at week 4, from a patient treated with tofacitinib. These receptors came from a human donor with alopecia areata. Each CDR3 is given with its conserved first and last residue. D genes are given only for firm matches. Rows may omit the clone size; those that give it use once, few, many or a size class.

clone size: -
D gene: TRBD2
J gene: TRBJ2-3
V gene: TRBV27
CDR3 protein: CASTGLAGTDTQYF
CDR3 DNA: TGTGCCAGCACCGGACTAGCTGGGACAGATACGCAGTATTTT

clone size: -
D gene: -
J gene: TRBJ2-5
V gene: TRBV7-8
CDR3 protein: CASSPRGRAEETQYF
CDR3 DNA: TGTGCCAGCAGTCCCCGTGGCCGGGCCGAAGAGACCCAGTACTTC

clone size: -
D gene: -
J gene: TRBJ1-2
V gene: TRBV29-1
CDR3 protein: CSVESSYGYTF
CDR3 DNA: TGCAGCGTTGAAAGCAGCTATGGCTACACCTTC

clone size: -
D gene: -
J gene: TRBJ2-7
V gene: TRBV27
CDR3 protein: CASSLSPPTLNEQYF
CDR3 DNA: TGTGCCAGCAGTTTATCCCCCCCGACTTTGAACGAGCAGTACTTC

clone size: few
D gene: -
J gene: TRBJ2-5
V gene: TRBV5-4
CDR3 protein: CASSLYPAAGGETQYF
CDR3 DNA: TGTGCCAGCAGCTTGTATCCTGCGGCAGGCGGGGAGACCCAGTACTTC

clone size: -
D gene: -
J gene: TRBJ2-7
V gene: TRBV29-1
CDR3 protein: CSVEDASYEQYF
CDR3 DNA: TGCAGCGTTGAAGACGCTTCCTACGAGCAGTACTTC

clone size: -
D gene: TRBD1
J gene: TRBJ2-7
V gene: TRBV27
CDR3 protein: CASSLTGGLSYEQYF
CDR3 DNA: TGTGCCAGCAGTTTGACAGGGGGATTGTCCTACGAGCAGTACTTC

clone size: -
D gene: TRBD1
J gene: TRBJ2-2
V gene: TRBV6-4
CDR3 protein: CASRQGVNGELFF
CDR3 DNA: TGTGCCAGCAGACAGGGGGTAAACGGGGAGCTGTTTTTT

clone size: -
D gene: -
J gene: TRBJ2-3
V gene: TRBV27
CDR3 protein: CASSTSYPTDTQYF
CDR3 DNA: TGTGCCAGCAGTACTAGCTATCCCACAGATACGCAGTATTTT

clone size: -
D gene: -
J gene: TRBJ1-1
V gene: TRBV9
CDR3 protein: CASSVGSRNTEAFF
CDR3 DNA: TGTGCCAGCAGCGTAGGCTCAAGGAACACTGAAGCTTTCTTT

clone size: few
D gene: TRBD1
J gene: TRBJ1-3
V gene: TRBV29-1
CDR3 protein: CSVEQGVGNTIYF
CDR3 DNA: TGCAGCGTTGAACAGGGGGTTGGAAACACCATATATTTT

clone size: -
D gene: TRBD2
J gene: TRBJ2-1
V gene: TRBV7-9
CDR3 protein: CASTPGTTNSQEQFF
CDR3 DNA: TGTGCCAGCACCCCCGGGACTACAAACTCCCAAGAGCAGTTCTTC

clone size: few
D gene: TRBD1
J gene: TRBJ2-5
V gene: TRBV11-2
CDR3 protein: CASSLAPTGETQYF
CDR3 DNA: TGTGCCAGCAGCTTAGCGCCGACAGGGGAGACCCAGTACTTC

clone size: -
D gene: TRBD1
J gene: TRBJ2-7
V gene: TRBV23-1
CDR3 protein: CASSPVMGQGRYEQYF
CDR3 DNA: TGCGCCAGCAGTCCGGTAATGGGACAGGGGCGATACGAGCAGTACTTC

clone size: -
D gene: -
J gene: TRBJ1-1
V gene: TRBV29-1
CDR3 protein: CSVGGMNTEAFF
CDR3 DNA: TGCAGCGTGGGTGGAATGAACACTGAAGCTTTCTTT

clone size: few
D gene: TRBD2
J gene: TRBJ2-5
V gene: TRBV7-2
CDR3 protein: CASSLFAGGDETQYF
CDR3 DNA: TGTGCCAGCAGCTTATTTGCGGGGGGAGATGAGACCCAGTACTTC

clone size: once
D gene: -
J gene: TRBJ1-6
V gene: TRBV4-3
CDR3 protein: CASSQEIPGPGSPLHF
CDR3 DNA: TGCGCCAGCAGCCAAGAAATCCCGGGCCCTGGGTCACCCCTCCACTTT

clone size: -
D gene: TRBD1
J gene: TRBJ2-2
V gene: TRBV5-1
CDR3 protein: CASSYLDRVSGELFF
CDR3 DNA: TGCGCCAGCAGCTACCTCGACAGGGTCTCCGGGGAGCTGTTTTTT

clone size: once
D gene: TRBD1
J gene: TRBJ1-5
V gene: TRBV6-6
CDR3 protein: CASSYSTGYNQPQHF
CDR3 DNA: TGTGCCAGCAGTTACTCGACAGGGTATAATCAGCCCCAGCATTTT

clone size: few
D gene: -
J gene: TRBJ1-1
V gene: TRBV4-1
CDR3 protein: CASSQDTTDYTEAFF
CDR3 DNA: TGCGCCAGCAGCCAAGATACAACGGACTACACTGAAGCTTTCTTT

clone size: -
D gene: TRBD2
J gene: TRBJ2-5
V gene: TRBV7-2
CDR3 protein: CASSFPFLAGGKETQYF
CDR3 DNA: TGTGCCAGCAGCTTCCCTTTCCTAGCGGGGGGAAAAGAGACCCAGTACTTC

clone size: -
D gene: TRBD1
J gene: TRBJ1-4
V gene: TRBV30
CDR3 protein: CAWSETGQGAINEKLFF
CDR3 DNA: TGTGCCTGGAGCGAGACGGGACAGGGGGCTATCAATGAAAAACTGTTTTTT

clone size: few
D gene: -
J gene: TRBJ2-1
V gene: TRBV29-1
CDR3 protein: CSVAGLAYNEQFF
CDR3 DNA: TGCAGCGTCGCCGGGCTAGCATACAATGAGCAGTTCTTC

clone size: few
D gene: TRBD1
J gene: TRBJ2-7
V gene: TRBV5-1
CDR3 protein: CASRPGTGPSYEQYF
CDR3 DNA: TGCGCCAGCAGGCCCGGGACAGGGCCCTCCTACGAGCAGTACTTC

clone size: -
D gene: -
J gene: TRBJ2-3
V gene: TRBV6-1
CDR3 protein: CASSLFEDTQYF
CDR3 DNA: TGTGCCAGCAGCCTCTTCGAAGATACGCAGTATTTT

clone size: -
D gene: -
J gene: TRBJ2-5
V gene: TRBV12-5
CDR3 protein: CASGFGTEETQYF
CDR3 DNA: TGTGCTAGTGGTTTTGGTACCGAAGAGACCCAGTACTTC

clone size: once
D gene: -
J gene: TRBJ2-7
V gene: TRBV30
CDR3 protein: CAWSGFQGQGEQYF
CDR3 DNA: TGTGCCTGGAGTGGGTTTCAGGGTCAAGGCGAGCAGTACTTC

clone size: few
D gene: TRBD2
J gene: TRBJ2-3
V gene: TRBV19
CDR3 protein: CASSLTSGRNTDTQYF
CDR3 DNA: TGTGCCAGTAGTCTAACTAGCGGGAGGAACACAGATACGCAGTATTTT

clone size: -
D gene: TRBD2
J gene: TRBJ2-3
V gene: TRBV7-9
CDR3 protein: CASSARTSSGFFNTQYF
CDR3 DNA: TGTGCCAGCAGCGCACGCACGTCTAGCGGGTTTTTTAATACGCAGTATTTT

clone size: few
D gene: TRBD1
J gene: TRBJ2-5
V gene: TRBV5-1
CDR3 protein: CASSLDPGGGETQYF
CDR3 DNA: TGCGCCAGCAGCTTGGATCCAGGGGGCGGAGAGACCCAGTACTTC

clone size: -
D gene: TRBD2
J gene: TRBJ2-3
V gene: TRBV6-4
CDR3 protein: CASSTTSGGTDTQYF
CDR3 DNA: TGTGCCAGCTCGACGACTAGCGGGGGCACAGATACGCAGTATTTT

clone size: once
D gene: TRBD2
J gene: TRBJ2-5
V gene: TRBV25-1
CDR3 protein: CASSDYLLAGVVETQYF
CDR3 DNA: TGTGCCAGCAGTGATTACCTTTTAGCGGGAGTTGTAGAGACCCAGTACTTC

clone size: -
D gene: -
J gene: TRBJ1-5
V gene: TRBV30
CDR3 protein: CAWSDRVLGNQPQHF
CDR3 DNA: TGTGCCTGGAGTGATAGGGTACTGGGCAATCAGCCCCAGCATTTT

clone size: -
D gene: -
J gene: TRBJ1-2
V gene: TRBV27
CDR3 protein: CASLQKWAGTGGYTF
CDR3 DNA: TGTGCCAGCCTCCAGAAGTGGGCAGGGACGGGTGGCTACACCTTC

clone size: -
D gene: TRBD1
J gene: TRBJ2-1
V gene: TRBV29-1
CDR3 protein: CSVGGQGHYNEQFF
CDR3 DNA: TGCAGCGTGGGGGGACAGGGTCACTACAATGAGCAGTTCTTC

clone size: few
D gene: -
J gene: TRBJ2-1
V gene: TRBV7-2
CDR3 protein: CASSLSGTIYNEQFF
CDR3 DNA: TGTGCCAGCAGCTTAAGCGGGACAATATACAATGAGCAGTTCTTC

clone size: -
D gene: TRBD1
J gene: TRBJ1-2
V gene: TRBV27
CDR3 protein: CASSPGQLNYGYTF
CDR3 DNA: TGTGCCAGCAGTCCGGGACAGCTGAACTATGGCTACACCTTC

clone size: -
D gene: TRBD2
J gene: TRBJ2-7
V gene: TRBV7-3
CDR3 protein: CASSPRDSGRNSYEQYF
CDR3 DNA: TGTGCCAGCAGCCCCCGAGATAGCGGGAGGAACTCCTACGAGCAGTACTTC

clone size: once
D gene: TRBD2
J gene: TRBJ2-4
V gene: TRBV9
CDR3 protein: CASSPRGGAEKNIQYF
CDR3 DNA: TGTGCCAGCAGCCCCCGGGGAGGGGCGGAGAAAAACATTCAGTACTTC

clone size: -
D gene: -
J gene: TRBJ1-1
V gene: TRBV9
CDR3 protein: CASSYTPGAPEAFF
CDR3 DNA: TGTGCCAGCAGCTACACTCCGGGGGCCCCTGAAGCTTTCTTT

clone size: -
D gene: TRBD1
J gene: TRBJ2-2
V gene: TRBV29-1
CDR3 protein: CSVGQENTGELFF
CDR3 DNA: TGCAGCGTGGGACAGGAGAACACCGGGGAGCTGTTTTTT

clone size: few
D gene: TRBD2
J gene: TRBJ2-2
V gene: TRBV7-6
CDR3 protein: CASSLWGGNTGELFF
CDR3 DNA: TGTGCCAGCAGCTTGTGGGGGGGAAACACCGGGGAGCTGTTTTTT

clone size: -
D gene: -
J gene: TRBJ2-5
V gene: TRBV30
CDR3 protein: CAWSRLAGPRETQYF
CDR3 DNA: TGTGCCTGGAGTAGGTTGGCAGGGCCTCGAGAGACCCAGTACTTC

clone size: few
D gene: TRBD2
J gene: TRBJ2-3
V gene: TRBV30
CDR3 protein: CAWSSSGRADTQYF
CDR3 DNA: TGTGCCTGGTCGTCTAGCGGGAGGGCAGATACGCAGTATTTT

clone size: -
D gene: TRBD2
J gene: TRBJ2-1
V gene: TRBV6-5
CDR3 protein: CASSYGGSSYNEQFF
CDR3 DNA: TGTGCCAGCAGTTACGGCGGGAGCTCCTACAATGAGCAGTTCTTC

clone size: -
D gene: -
J gene: TRBJ1-2
V gene: TRBV2
CDR3 protein: CASRRYGYTF
CDR3 DNA: TGTGCCAGCAGGCGCTATGGCTACACCTTC

clone size: -
D gene: -
J gene: TRBJ2-1
V gene: TRBV7-9
CDR3 protein: CASSSSSRPYNEQFF
CDR3 DNA: TGTGCCAGCAGCTCAAGTAGCAGACCCTACAATGAGCAGTTCTTC